One sample yielded the 8 T cell receptor beta chains listed below, sequenced in a study of T-cell reconstitution after alpha-beta-depleted transplantation in children. Unique molecular identifiers were incorporated when the TCRbeta library was constructed. Via MiXCR, TCRdb re-called the PCR reads, giving one row per CDR3 protein. The data hold almost 250,000 distinct CDR3 sequences, with around 25% observed a single time. Sequencing used PBMCs, obtained before TCRalphabeta/CD19-depleted stem cell transplant. These receptors originate from a girl aged 2-10 years with Fanconi anemia, due to receive a stem cell transplant.

This clonotype was observed many times. The V and J genes are TRBV12-3 or TRBV12-4 and TRBJ2-3; D ambiguous. The CDR3 totals 12 residues. With 6 bases removed from V and 6 bases from J, the gap between germline ends came to 10 bases. For the CDR3, the DNA is TGTGCCAGCAGGCCAAATGTCGATACGCAGTATTTT. It yields the protein CASRPNVDTQYF.

This clonotype was counted at least ten times. V and J are TRBV15 and TRBJ2-7; D remains unclear. V was shortened by 0 bases and J by 10 bases, with 19 bases between the two germline ends. This CDR3 is 15 amino acids long. Germline V lookup: CDR1 LNHNV, CDR2 YYDKDF (reference sequence). CDR3 DNA sequence: TGTGCCACCAGCAGAGATGAGAGGTCCGTCCGTAGTCAGTACTTC. Translation gives CATSRDERSVRSQYF.

Ten or more counts support this clonotype. As DNA, the CDR3 is TGCAGTGCTAGAGCTAGCGGGGGGGCGTTGTCCTACAATGAGCAGTTCTTC. Protein sequence: CSARASGGALSYNEQFF. The chain carries TRBV20-1 and TRBJ2-1; 12 bases are a match to TRBD2. The V segment lost 1 base and the J segment 1 base; nucleotides outside the gene matches: 5. This CDR3 contains 17 residues. In germline, CDR1 is DFQATT, CDR2 SNEGSKA (reference sequence).

The chain couples TRBV20-1 to TRBJ1-5, with D maybe TRBD1 (5 bases). CDR1 DFQATT and CDR2 SNEGSKA come from the germline V gene (reference sequence). The CDR3 is made up of 13 amino acids. V lost 0 bases, J lost 8 bases, and 11 bases lay in between. CDR3 sequence (DNA): TGCAGTGCTAGAGATGGGGAGGGGAAGCCCCAGCATTTT. Protein sequence: CSARDGEGKPQHF.

This clonotype was picked up many times. This chain joins TRBV29-1 and TRBJ2-7; D tentatively fits TRBD1 or TRBD2 (6 bases each). Trimming removed 6 bases from V and 6 bases from J, with 15 bases in between. Looked up from germline, CDR1 is SQVTM and CDR2 is ANQGSEA. The CDR3 has 12 residues. CDR3 DNA sequence: TGCAGCGTCCCTGGTAGGGGGGTCGAGCAGTACTTC. Translating gives CSVPGRGVEQYF.

The chain uses TRBV29-1 and TRBJ2-1; TRBD2 aligns across 11 bases. The V gene end was trimmed by 6 bases and the J gene end by 4 bases; junction bases not matched to a gene: 8. This CDR3 has 15 residues. Germline V gene data show CDR1 as SQVTM and CDR2 as ANQGSEA. CDR3 DNA: TGCAGCGTGGGAAGAGGGACTAGCGGATACAATGAGCAGTTCTTC. Translating it yields CSVGRGTSGYNEQFF.

To note about this clonotype: The junction and the germline gene differ at one end; a read error may be behind it. V usage is TRBV25-1 and J usage is TRBJ2-1, with D perhaps TRBD1 or TRBD2 (5 bases each). Germline V CDR1 and CDR2: MGHDK, SYGVNS. This CDR3 region has 12 residues. CDR3 bases: TGTGCCAGCAGAGAATGGGGGATTGAGCAGTTCTTC. Protein sequence: CASREWGIEQFF.

V gene TRBV2 combines with J gene TRBJ2-7; the D is unclear. CDR1 is SNHLY, CDR2 FYNNEI, per germline. V gave up 4 bases and J gave up 8 bases, with 12 bases separating them. The CDR3 has 12 residues. The CDR3, as DNA: TGTGCCAGCAGTGGGCAACCGCCCCAGCAGTACTTC. Translated, it gives CASSGQPPQQYF.